This paragraph covers one T cell receptor beta chain sequence. The antigen is not known. With 60 Vbeta and 13 Jbeta primers, the PCR was carried out. Clones were read by immunoSEQ multiplex PCR, and TCRdb kept only the in-frame ones, dropping some. The sample lists under 200,000 clones, 80% to 85% occurring once. This specimen comes from a study of cytomegalovirus exposure and HLA in healthy donors. The germline V and J ends were trimmed by 3 bases and 3 bases, with 14 bases remaining between them. Germline V lookup: CDR1 GTSNPN, CDR2 SVGIG (reference sequence). The CDR3 contains 15 residues. Overall study results and limits: Reported findings show TCR beta sequences accurately forecast HLA-A and HLA-B alleles in most subjects. The authors later found HLA-associated TCR beta chains more clonally expanded than equally common others.

The chain joins TRBV30 to TRBJ1-4; D is undetermined. The clonotype was recovered from a young man in good health and CMV-seronegative. Specimen: PBMCs. The CDR3 DNA follows: TGTGCCTGGAGCTTTTTCGGAGTGTCTAATGAAAAACTGTTTTTT. It specifies CAWSFFGVSNEKLFF.